The next 9 T cell receptor beta chains were all read from a single sample in a study of blood T cell repertoires in COVID-19. Sequenced by immunoSEQ multiplex PCR; TCRdb stores in-frame clones only, minus some. Among around 160,000 clones, around 82% were seen once, and the ten largest hold 5% to 6%. The sequencing sample was made of PBMCs or T cells enriched from blood (not recorded which). These TCRs come from a man aged 35 to 55 who had recovered from COVID-19.

The chain uses TRBV12-3 or TRBV12-4 and TRBJ1-2; 7 bases map to TRBD1. The CDR3 is made up of 12 amino acids. Unmatched junction bases numbered 3, after V lost 3 bases and J lost 8 bases. CDR3 coding DNA: TGTGCCAGCAGTTTTACAGGGGACGGCTACACCTTC. It specifies CASSFTGDGYTF.

The V and J genes are TRBV5-1 and TRBJ2-1, with a weak D call TRBD1 (6 bases). Trimming took 4 bases from V and 6 from J, leaving 17 bases between them. This CDR3 has 15 residues. Germline V gives CDR1 SGHRS, CDR2 YFSETQ. CDR3 amino acids: CASSPRGGRSNEQFF. CDR3 in DNA: TGCGCCAGCAGCCCCCGAGGGGGACGGAGCAATGAGCAGTTCTTC.

CDR3 protein: CASSPRRGTEAFF. The CDR3 nucleotides are TGTGCCAGCAGTCCCAGACGGGGCACTGAAGCTTTCTTT. This chain joins TRBV27 and TRBJ1-1; D unresolved. The CDR3 extends over 13 amino acids. Deletions cut 5 bases from V and 4 bases from J, with 11 bases between. Germline CDR1 is MNHEY and CDR2 is SMNVEV (reference sequence).

This chain connects TRBV3-1 (or the pseudogene TRBV3-2) to TRBJ1-6; D is unresolved. Germline V gives CDR1 LGHDT, CDR2 YNNKEL (reference sequence). The V end lost 0 bases, the J end lost 1 base, and 13 bases lay between the germline ends. CDR3 length equals 18 residues. CDR3 in amino acids: CASSQESLRVSYNSPLHF. As DNA, the CDR3 is TGTGCCAGCAGCCAAGAAAGTTTGAGGGTTTCCTATAATTCACCCCTCCACTTT.

The V and J genes are TRBV11-2 and TRBJ2-3; TRBD1 is a possible D gene (6 bases). Germline V lookup: CDR1 SGHAT, CDR2 FQNNGV. Trimming took 2 bases from V and 5 from J, leaving 11 bases between them. The CDR3 has 14 residues. CDR3 nucleotide sequence: TGTGCCAGCAGCTTAACCGGGACACTAGATACGCAGTATTTT. This codes for CASSLTGTLDTQYF. Filled out from reference TRBV11-2 and TRBJ2-3, the complete variable domain reads EAGVAQSPRYKIIEKRQSVAFWCNPISGHATLYWYQQILGQGPKLLIQFQNNGVVDDSQLPKDRFSAERLKGVDSTLKIQPAKLEDSAVYLCASSLTGTLDTQYFGPGTRLTVL.

This clone showed up just once. The chain joins TRBV6-2 or TRBV6-3 to TRBJ2-3; 7 bases map to TRBD1. V shed 4 bases and J 0 bases; nucleotides not matched to a gene: 13. This CDR3 is built from 18 residues. Germline V gene data show CDR1 as MNHEY and CDR2 as SVGEGT. As DNA, the CDR3 is TGTGCCAGCAGTTTCGATTTAAAGGGGGCCACTAGCACAGATACGCAGTATTTT. Protein sequence: CASSFDLKGATSTDTQYF.

This chain uses TRBV5-1 with TRBJ1-1, with 10 bases fitting TRBD1. The V and J ends lost 4 bases and 11 bases, in that order; junction bases with no gene match: 8. The CDR3 spans 13 residues. CDR1 and CDR2 (germline): SGHRS, YFSETQ. The CDR3 loop is CASSRGTGVEAFF. In DNA, the CDR3 is TGCGCCAGCAGCAGGGGGACAGGGGTAGAGGCTTTCTTT.

A remark on this clone: One junction end does not reproduce the germline sequence, and a read error may be involved. J is TRBJ1-6 and V is TRBV7-8; possible D gene TRBD1, 5 bases. The CDR3 is 15 residues long. Germline-derived CDR1 and CDR2 are SGHVS and FQNEAQ. The CDR3 spells CASSIARGLNSPLHF. The CDR3, as DNA: TGTGCCAGCAGCATAGCAAGGGGCCTAAATTCACCCCTCCACTTT.

The genes are TRBV6-4 and TRBJ2-3; 8 bases are shared with TRBD2. The V gene end was trimmed by 6 bases and the J gene end by 5 bases; junction bases not matched to a gene: 13. CDR3 length: 16 residues. The germline CDR1 and CDR2 sequences are MRHNA and SNTAGT. Here the CDR3 reads CASSPTVSGGLDTQYF. The CDR3 DNA reads as TGTGCCAGCAGCCCCACGGTCTCGGGGGGGTTAGATACGCAGTATTTT.